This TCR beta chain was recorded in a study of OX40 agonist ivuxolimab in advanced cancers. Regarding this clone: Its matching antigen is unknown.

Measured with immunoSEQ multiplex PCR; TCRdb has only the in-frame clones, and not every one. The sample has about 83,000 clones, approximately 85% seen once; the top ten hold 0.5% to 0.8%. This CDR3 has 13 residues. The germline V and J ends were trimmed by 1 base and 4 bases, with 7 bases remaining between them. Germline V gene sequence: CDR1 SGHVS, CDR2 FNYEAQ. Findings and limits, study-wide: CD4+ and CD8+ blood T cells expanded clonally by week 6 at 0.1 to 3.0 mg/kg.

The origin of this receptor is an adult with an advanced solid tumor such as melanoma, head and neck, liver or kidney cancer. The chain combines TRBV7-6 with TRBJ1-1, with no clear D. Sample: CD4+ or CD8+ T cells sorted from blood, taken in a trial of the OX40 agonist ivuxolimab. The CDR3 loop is CASSLVAGTEAFF. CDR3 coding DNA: TGTGCCAGCAGCTTAGTTGCGGGCACTGAAGCTTTCTTT.